The clone carrying this T cell receptor (beta chain) has only one observation. The data were taken from a study of blood T cell repertoires in COVID-19. At the level of the study: The United States, Italy and Spain supplied acute and convalescent COVID-19 samples.

Only in-frame clones appear in the TCRdb table, and some are missing; sequencing was by immunoSEQ multiplex PCR. The profile shows around 64,000 clones, 82% of them singletons. The trim removed 8 bases at V and 4 bases at J, leaving 7 bases unmatched. Germline V gene lookup returns CDR1 LNHDA and CDR2 SQIVND (reference sequence). This CDR3 contains 13 residues. Sequencing input: peripheral blood. This sequence was found in a human donor in a cohort sampled during active COVID-19. The J gene is TRBJ1-2, the V gene TRBV19; the match to TRBD1 covers 7 bases. CDR3 sequence: CASGDSRFYGYTF. CDR3 DNA: TGTGCCAGTGGGGACAGCAGATTCTATGGCTACACCTTC.